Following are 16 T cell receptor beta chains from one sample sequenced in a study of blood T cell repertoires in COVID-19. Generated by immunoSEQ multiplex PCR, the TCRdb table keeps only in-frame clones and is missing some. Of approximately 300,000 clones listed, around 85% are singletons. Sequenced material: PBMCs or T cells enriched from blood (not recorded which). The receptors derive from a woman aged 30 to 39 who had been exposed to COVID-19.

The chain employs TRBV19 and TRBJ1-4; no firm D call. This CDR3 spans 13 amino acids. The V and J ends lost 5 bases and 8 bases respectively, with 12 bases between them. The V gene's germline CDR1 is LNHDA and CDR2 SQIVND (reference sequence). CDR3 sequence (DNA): TGTGCCAGTAGTCCGGCACGCGGAGAAAAACTGTTTTTT. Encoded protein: CASSPARGEKLFF. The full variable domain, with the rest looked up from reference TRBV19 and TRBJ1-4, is DGGITQSPKYLFRKEGQNVTLSCEQNLNHDAMYWYRQDPGQGLRLIYYSQIVNDFQKGDIAEGYSVSREKKESFPLTVTSAQKNPTAFYLCASSPARGEKLFFGSGTQLSVL.

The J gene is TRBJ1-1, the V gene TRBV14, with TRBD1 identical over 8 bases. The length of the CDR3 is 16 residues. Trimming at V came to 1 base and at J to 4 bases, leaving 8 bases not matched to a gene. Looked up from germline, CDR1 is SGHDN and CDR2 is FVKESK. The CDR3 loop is CASSQALQGTGTEAFF. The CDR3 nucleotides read TGTGCCAGCAGCCAAGCCCTCCAGGGGACAGGCACTGAAGCTTTCTTT.

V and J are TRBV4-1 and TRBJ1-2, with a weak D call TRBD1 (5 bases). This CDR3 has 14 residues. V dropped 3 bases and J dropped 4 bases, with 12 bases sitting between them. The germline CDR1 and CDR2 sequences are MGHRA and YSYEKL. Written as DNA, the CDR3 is TGCGCCAGCAGCCACGCCGGCAGGGCCTATGGCTACACCTTC. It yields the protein CASSHAGRAYGYTF.

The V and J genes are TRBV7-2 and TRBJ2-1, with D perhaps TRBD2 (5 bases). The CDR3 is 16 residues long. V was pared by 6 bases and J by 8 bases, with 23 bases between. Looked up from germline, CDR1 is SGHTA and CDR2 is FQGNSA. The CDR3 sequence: CASSHSELRARDEQFF. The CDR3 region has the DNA TGTGCCAGCAGTCACTCAGAACTGCGGGCGCGGGATGAGCAGTTCTTC.

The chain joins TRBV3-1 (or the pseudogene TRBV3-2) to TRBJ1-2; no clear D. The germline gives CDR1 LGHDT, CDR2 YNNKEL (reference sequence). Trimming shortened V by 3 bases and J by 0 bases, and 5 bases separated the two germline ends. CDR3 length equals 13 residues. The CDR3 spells CASSQVANYGYTF. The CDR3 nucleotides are TGTGCCAGCAGCCAGGTAGCTAACTATGGCTACACCTTC.

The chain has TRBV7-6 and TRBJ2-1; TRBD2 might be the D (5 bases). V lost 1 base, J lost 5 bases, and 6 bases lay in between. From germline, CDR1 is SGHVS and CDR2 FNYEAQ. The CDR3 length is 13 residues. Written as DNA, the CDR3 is TGTGCCAGCAGCTTAGGGAGGCACAATGAGCAGTTCTTC. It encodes CASSLGRHNEQFF.

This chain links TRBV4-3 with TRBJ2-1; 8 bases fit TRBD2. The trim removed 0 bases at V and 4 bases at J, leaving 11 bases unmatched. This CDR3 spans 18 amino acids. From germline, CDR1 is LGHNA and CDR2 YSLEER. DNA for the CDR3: TGCGCCAGCAGCCAAGATCTCCGGGGGGGTAGGCCGTACAATGAGCAGTTCTTC. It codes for CASSQDLRGGRPYNEQFF.

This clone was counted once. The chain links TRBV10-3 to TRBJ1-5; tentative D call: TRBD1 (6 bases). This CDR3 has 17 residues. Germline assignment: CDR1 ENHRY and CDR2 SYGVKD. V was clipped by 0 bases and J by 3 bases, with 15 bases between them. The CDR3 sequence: CAISESNYRQDNQPQHF. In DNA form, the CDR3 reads TGTGCCATCAGTGAGTCCAACTACCGACAGGACAATCAGCCCCAGCATTTT.

CDR3 sequence: CASSRTAAYEQYF. CDR3 DNA sequence: TGTGCCAGCAGCCGGACAGCAGCCTACGAGCAGTACTTC. This chain uses TRBV7-8 with TRBJ2-7; tentatively, D is TRBD1 (6 bases). V was trimmed by 5 bases and J by 2 bases, leaving 10 bases between them. Per germline, CDR1 SGHVS and CDR2 FQNEAQ. The CDR3 has 13 residues.

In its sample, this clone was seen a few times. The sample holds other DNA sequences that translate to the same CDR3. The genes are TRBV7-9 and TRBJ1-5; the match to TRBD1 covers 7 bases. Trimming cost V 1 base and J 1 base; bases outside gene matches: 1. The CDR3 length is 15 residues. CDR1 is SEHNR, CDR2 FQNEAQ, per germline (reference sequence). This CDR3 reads CASSLVGGSNQPQHF. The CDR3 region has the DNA TGTGCCAGCAGCTTAGTAGGGGGCAGCAATCAGCCCCAGCATTTT.

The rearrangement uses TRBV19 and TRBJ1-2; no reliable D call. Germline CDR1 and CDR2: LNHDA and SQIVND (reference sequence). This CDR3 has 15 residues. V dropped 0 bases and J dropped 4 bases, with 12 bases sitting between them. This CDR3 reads CASSIEWERAYGYTF. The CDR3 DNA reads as TGTGCCAGTAGTATAGAATGGGAGAGGGCCTATGGCTACACCTTC.

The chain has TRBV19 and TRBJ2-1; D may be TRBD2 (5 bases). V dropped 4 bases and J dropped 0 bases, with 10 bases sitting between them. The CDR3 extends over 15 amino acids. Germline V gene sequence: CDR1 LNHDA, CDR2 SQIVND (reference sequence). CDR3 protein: CASSTRRSSYNEQFF. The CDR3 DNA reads TGTGCCAGTAGTACCCGGAGGAGCTCCTACAATGAGCAGTTCTTC.

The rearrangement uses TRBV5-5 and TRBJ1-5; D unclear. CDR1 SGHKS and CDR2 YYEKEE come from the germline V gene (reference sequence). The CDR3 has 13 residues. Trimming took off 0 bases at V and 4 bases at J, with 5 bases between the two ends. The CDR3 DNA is TGTGCCAGCAGCTTGGGGCCTAATCAGCCCCAGCATTTT. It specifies CASSLGPNQPQHF.

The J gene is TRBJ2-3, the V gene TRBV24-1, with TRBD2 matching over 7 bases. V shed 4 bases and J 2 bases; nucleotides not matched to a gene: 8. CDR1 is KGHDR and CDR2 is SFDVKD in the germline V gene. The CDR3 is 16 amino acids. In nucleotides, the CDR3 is TGTGCCACCAGTGACCCTAGAGCGGGGATCACAGATACGCAGTATTTT. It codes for CATSDPRAGITDTQYF.

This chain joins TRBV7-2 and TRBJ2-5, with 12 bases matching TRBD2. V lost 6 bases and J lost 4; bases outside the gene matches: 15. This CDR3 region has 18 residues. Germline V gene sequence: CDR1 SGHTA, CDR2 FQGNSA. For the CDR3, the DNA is TGTGCCAGCAGTCGGGCTAGCGGGGGGGCCGTGGTACGAGAGACCCAGTACTTC. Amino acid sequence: CASSRASGGAVVRETQYF.

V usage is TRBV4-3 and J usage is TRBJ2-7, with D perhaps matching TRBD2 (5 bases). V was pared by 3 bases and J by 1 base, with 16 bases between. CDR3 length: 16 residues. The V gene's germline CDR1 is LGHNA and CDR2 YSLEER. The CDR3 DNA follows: TGCGCCAGCAGCCAGACGAAGGGAGACATGTCCTACGAGCAGTACTTC. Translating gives CASSQTKGDMSYEQYF.